The T cell receptor (beta chain) under discussion was sequenced for a study of blood T cells in healthy people across ages. Per-sample PBMC isolation yielded at least 6.5 million cells. CDR1 is ENHRY, CDR2 SYGVKD, per germline. Trimming removed 8 bases from V and 6 bases from J, with 17 bases in between. The CDR3 totals 13 residues. Using a J-beta primer mix together with a sample-barcoded 5' primer, a second PCR was run for roughly 6 to 12 cycles. One entry per CDR3 protein, called by TCRdb with MiXCR from the 5' RACE reads. The sample carries about 1 million distinct CDR3 sequences, under 55% recorded once. This clonotype was observed a few times.

This TCR was recovered from a woman in her sixties in good health. The sequenced sample was blood. The chain recombines TRBV10-3 with TRBJ2-7; TRBD2 is a possible D gene (5 bases). The CDR3 nucleotides read TGTGCCATCTCCAAACCGGGGTTTCGCGAGCAGTACTTC. This encodes CAISKPGFREQYF.